A selection of T cell receptor beta chains follows, all from one sample in a study of shared clonotypes between healthy human individuals. Libraries were prepared by immunoSEQ multiplex PCR; TCRdb keeps only in-frame clonotypes and omits some of them. Among millions of clones, 85% to 95% were seen once, and the ten largest hold 0.85% to 1.2%. Material for sequencing was naive CD8+ T cells sorted from blood. All receptors derive from a man in his late teens or twenties in good health. The CDR3 runs from the conserved cysteine through the conserved F or W. The D gene is left open where the match is weak. The size field is filled for only some rows; it gives once, few, many or a size class.

V gene	D gene	clone size	J gene	CDR3 protein	CDR3 DNA
TRBV10-2	-	-	TRBJ1-5	CASSEVNQPQHF	TGCGCCAGCAGTGAGGTTAATCAGCCCCAGCATTTT
TRBV19	-	-	TRBJ1-1	CASSPSTEAFF	TGTGCCAGTAGTCCCTCCACTGAAGCTTTCTTT
TRBV25-1	-	-	TRBJ1-1	CASSDPTGRGNEAFF	TGTGCCAGCAGTGACCCCACAGGGAGGGGGAATGAAGCTTTCTTT
TRBV9	TRBD2	-	TRBJ2-1	CASSGEREGYNEQFF	TGTGCCAGCAGCGGAGAGCGGGAGGGGTACAATGAGCAGTTCTTC
TRBV5-6	-	-	TRBJ1-1	CASSFDGGGRTEAFF	TGTGCCAGCAGCTTTGACGGAGGTGGAAGGACTGAAGCTTTCTTT
TRBV7-8	-	-	TRBJ2-5	CASSLGYQETQYF	TGTGCCAGCAGCTTAGGGTATCAAGAGACCCAGTACTTC
TRBV27	TRBD2	-	TRBJ2-5	CASSPRRLAGWETQYF	TGTGCCAGCAGCCCCCGACGACTAGCGGGGTGGGAGACCCAGTACTTC
TRBV19	-	-	TRBJ1-1	CASSSDGENTEAFF	TGTGCCAGTAGTTCGGACGGGGAGAACACTGAAGCTTTCTTT
TRBV29-1	-	-	TRBJ2-1	CSVHGQISSYNEQFF	TGCAGCGTCCACGGGCAGATTAGCTCCTACAATGAGCAGTTCTTC
TRBV6-1	TRBD2	-	TRBJ2-1	CASTPTSGGHNEQFF	TGTGCCAGCACACCTACTAGCGGGGGACACAATGAGCAGTTCTTC
TRBV7-9	TRBD1	-	TRBJ1-4	CASGFTGEVGLELFF	TGTGCCAGCGGATTTACAGGGGAGGTGGGATTGGAACTGTTTTTT
TRBV27	-	-	TRBJ2-4	CASSLAGSENIQYF	TGTGCCAGCAGTTTAGCGGGTTCCGAAAACATTCAGTACTTC
TRBV5-6	-	-	TRBJ2-3	CASSLISGAGDTQYF	TGTGCCAGCAGCTTGATCTCCGGAGCGGGAGATACGCAGTATTTT
TRBV6-5	TRBD1	-	TRBJ2-7	CASSYQGQKYF	TGTGCCAGCAGTTACCAGGGACAGAAGTACTTC
TRBV29-1	TRBD1	-	TRBJ2-1	CSVEDRAYDNEQFF	TGCAGCGTGGAGGACAGGGCCTACGACAATGAGCAGTTCTTC
TRBV7-9	-	-	TRBJ2-2	CASSLRQNTGELFF	TGTGCCAGCAGCTTACGGCAGAACACCGGGGAGCTGTTTTTT
TRBV5-4	TRBD2	once	TRBJ2-2	CASSPGTTLPGELFF	TGTGCCAGCAGCCCCGGGACTACCCTCCCCGGGGAGCTGTTTTTT
TRBV28	-	-	TRBJ2-1	CASSSFDRGDEQFF	TGTGCCAGCAGTTCGTTCGACAGAGGCGATGAGCAGTTCTTC
TRBV14	-	-	TRBJ1-2	CASSPGIANYGYTF	TGTGCCAGCAGCCCCGGCATCGCCAACTATGGCTACACCTTC
TRBV4-1	-	-	TRBJ2-7	CASSQEPGVVYEQYF	TGCGCCAGCAGCCAAGAGCCCGGGGTGGTCTACGAGCAGTACTTC
TRBV4-1	TRBD1	-	TRBJ2-2	CASSTDRGLRGELFF	TGCGCCAGCAGCACTGACAGGGGGCTTCGGGGGGAGCTGTTTTTT
TRBV30	TRBD1	once	TRBJ1-5	CACPGQGPGQPQHF	TGTGCCTGCCCTGGACAGGGCCCGGGTCAGCCCCAGCATTTT
TRBV28	-	-	TRBJ1-5	CASSFSWQGLDQPQHF	TGTGCCAGCAGTTTCTCATGGCAGGGTCTGGATCAGCCCCAGCATTTT
TRBV6-5	-	-	TRBJ2-7	CASSYSGGEQYF	TGTGCCAGCAGTTACTCGGGCGGTGAGCAGTACTTC
TRBV5-8	-	-	TRBJ1-1	CASRRTENTEAFF	TGTGCCAGCAGACGGACAGAGAACACTGAAGCTTTCTTT
TRBV6-4	-	-	TRBJ2-2	CASSDSNPGSGELFF	TGTGCCAGCAGTGACTCGAACCCCGGATCCGGGGAGCTGTTTTTT
TRBV11-2	-	-	TRBJ2-7	CASSFRLDQHEQYF	TGTGCCAGCAGCTTCAGACTAGACCAACACGAGCAGTACTTC
TRBV30	TRBD1	-	TRBJ1-2	CAWSLDRPGSTF	TGTGCCTGGAGTTTGGACAGGCCCGGAAGCACCTTC
TRBV6-6	-	-	TRBJ1-1	CASSYALGGEAFF	TGTGCCAGCAGTTACGCGTTGGGGGGGGAGGCTTTCTTT
TRBV9	-	-	TRBJ1-5	CASSVEPDQPQHF	TGTGCCAGCAGCGTAGAACCAGATCAGCCCCAGCATTTT
TRBV27	TRBD2	-	TRBJ2-3	CASSDLAGGGPDTQYF	TGTGCCAGCAGTGACCTGGCGGGAGGGGGACCAGATACGCAGTATTTT
TRBV27	-	-	TRBJ2-2	CASSLLGGTNTGELFF	TGTGCCAGCAGTTTATTAGGGGGTACGAACACCGGGGAGCTGTTTTTT
TRBV5-4	-	-	TRBJ2-3	CASSLGSGPDTQYF	TGTGCCAGCAGCCTCGGGTCTGGGCCAGATACGCAGTATTTT
TRBV5-5	TRBD1	once	TRBJ2-7	CASSPGTGAAVYEQYF	TGTGCCAGCAGCCCGGGGACAGGGGCGGCGGTTTACGAGCAGTACTTC
TRBV19	-	-	TRBJ2-2	CATSRVFTGELFF	TGTGCCACCTCCAGGGTATTCACCGGGGAGCTGTTTTTT
TRBV9	TRBD1	-	TRBJ2-5	CASSVWDRVGETQYF	TGTGCCAGCAGCGTCTGGGACAGGGTAGGAGAGACCCAGTACTTC
TRBV27	-	once	TRBJ2-7	CASMPFSSYEQYF	TGTGCCAGCATGCCCTTCTCGTCGTACGAGCAGTACTTC
TRBV27	-	-	TRBJ1-1	CASSRGGPSNTEAFF	TGTGCCAGCAGTAGGGGGGGCCCATCTAACACTGAAGCTTTCTTT
TRBV9	-	-	TRBJ1-2	CASSFGPNYGYTF	TGTGCCAGCAGCTTCGGTCCTAACTATGGCTACACCTTC
TRBV7-6	-	-	TRBJ2-7	CASSWDKSYEQYF	TGTGCCAGCAGCTGGGACAAGTCCTACGAGCAGTACTTC
TRBV25-1	TRBD1	-	TRBJ1-2	CASSVGQGLNGYTF	TGTGCCAGCAGTGTGGGACAGGGGCTTAATGGCTACACCTTC
TRBV18	TRBD2	-	TRBJ2-5	CASSSIAGQAGGGTKETQYF	TGTGCCAGCTCATCTATCGCAGGGCAGGCGGGAGGAGGAACAAAAGAGACCCAGTACTTC